The 25 T cell receptor beta chains below come from one sample, sequenced in a study of blood T cell repertoires in COVID-19. Libraries were prepared by immunoSEQ multiplex PCR; TCRdb keeps only in-frame clonotypes and omits some of them. The sample lists roughly 100,000 clones, approximately 86% occurring once. The sample comprised peripheral blood. The receptors derive from a man aged 45-65 years with active or convalescent COVID-19.

V and J are TRBV11-2 and TRBJ2-1; a weak D match, TRBD2 (6 bases). V shed 6 bases and J shed 4 bases, with 19 bases lying between them. Germline values: CDR1 SGHAT, CDR2 FQNNGV. The CDR3 is made up of 16 amino acids. CDR3 region: CASRTFGTRGYNEQFF. CDR3 sequence (DNA): TGTGCCAGCAGGACCTTCGGAACTCGGGGGTACAATGAGCAGTTCTTC. The full variable domain, with the rest looked up from reference TRBV11-2 and TRBJ2-1, is EAGVAQSPRYKIIEKRQSVAFWCNPISGHATLYWYQQILGQGPKLLIQFQNNGVVDDSQLPKDRFSAERLKGVDSTLKIQPAKLEDSAVYLCASRTFGTRGYNEQFFGPGTRLTVL.

In DNA form, the CDR3 reads TGTGCCAGCAGCTTGGTCTCAGGGCCTTTTTCTGGAAACACCATATATTTT. It specifies CASSLVSGPFSGNTIYF. The rearrangement uses TRBV5-6 and TRBJ1-3, with a possible D match to TRBD1 (5 bases). Germline CDR1 reads SGHDT; CDR2 reads YYEEEE. The CDR3 loop spans 17 amino acids. V lost 0 bases to trimming and J lost 1 base, with 14 bases between them.

The rearrangement uses TRBV6-5 and TRBJ1-6; no definite D call. The V end lost 5 bases, the J end lost 8 bases, and 7 bases lay between the germline ends. Per the germline V gene, CDR1 is MNHEY and CDR2 is SVGAGI. CDR3 length equals 12 residues. The CDR3 DNA reads as TGTGCCAGCAGTCCCCTCGATTCACCCCTCCACTTT. Protein product: CASSPLDSPLHF.

The CDR3 coding sequence is TGCGCCAGCAGCTTGGTGGCGGGATGGAACACTGAAGCTTTCTTT. Its translation: CASSLVAGWNTEAFF. The V and J genes are TRBV5-1 and TRBJ1-1; D ambiguous. The germline V gene has CDR1 SGHRS and CDR2 YFSETQ. The CDR3 totals 15 residues. V was pared by 0 bases and J by 1 base, with 10 bases between.

This clone was recorded once. This chain connects TRBV2 to TRBJ1-1; 7 bases line up with TRBD1. The germline CDR1 and CDR2 sequences are SNHLY and FYNNEI. The CDR3 contains 14 residues. J lost 3 bases, V lost 10 bases, and 11 bases had no gene match. CDR3 protein: CATQKGAEDTEAFF. DNA for the CDR3: TGTGCCACCCAGAAGGGGGCAGAGGACACTGAAGCTTTCTTT. Full variable domain (rest looked up from reference TRBV2 and TRBJ1-1): EPEVTQTPSHQVTQMGQEVILRCVPISNHLYFYWYRQILGQKVEFLVSFYNNEISEKSEIFDDQFSVERPDGSNFTLKIRSTKLEDSAMYFCATQKGAEDTEAFFGQGTRLTVV.

The rearrangement links TRBV5-8 to TRBJ2-2; maybe TRBD1 (6 bases). There are 15 residues in the CDR3. V shed 2 bases and J shed 6 bases, with 14 bases lying between them. The germline V gene has CDR1 SGHTS and CDR2 YDEGEE. The CDR3 DNA reads TGTGCCAGCAGCTTCCTTACAGGGTTCGCCGGGGAGCTGTTTTTT. Its translation: CASSFLTGFAGELFF.

V is TRBV30 and J is TRBJ2-6; 7 bases line up with TRBD1. Germline V gene sequence: CDR1 GTSNPN, CDR2 SVGIG (reference sequence). This CDR3 has 16 amino acids. V gave up 5 bases and J gave up 4 bases; unmatched junction bases: 11. The CDR3 loop reads CAWGQALRSGANVLTF. The CDR3 DNA reads as TGTGCCTGGGGACAGGCCCTACGATCCGGGGCCAACGTCCTGACTTTC.

V is TRBV4-1 and J is TRBJ2-5; 9 bases align to TRBD2. V was clipped by 0 bases and J by 5 bases; unmatched bases: 7. The germline V gene has CDR1 MGHRA and CDR2 YSYEKL. This CDR3 has 16 residues. CDR3 bases: TGCGCCAGCAGCCAAGATGGAAGGGCGGGGGGGGAGACCCAGTACTTC. Its translation is CASSQDGRAGGETQYF.

This clone was detected only a few times. Here the CDR3 DNA reads TGTGCCAGCAGCGAGGGACAGGGGGCTTCCGAAGCTTTCTTT. Residues: CASSEGQGASEAFF. This chain joins TRBV9 and TRBJ1-1, with 12 bases fitting TRBD1. V lost 3 bases, J lost 8 bases, and 5 bases stayed unmatched. The CDR3 is 14 residues long. CDR1 SGDLS and CDR2 YYNGEE come from the germline V gene. Full variable domain (missing parts from reference TRBV9 and TRBJ1-1): DSGVTQTPKHLITATGQRVTLRCSPRSGDLSVYWYQQSLDQGLQFLIQYYNGEERAKGNILERFSAQQFPDLHSELNLSSLELGDSALYFCASSEGQGASEAFFGQGTRLTVV.

This sequence joins TRBV5-1 and TRBJ1-5; TRBD1 agrees at 7 bases. CDR1 is SGHRS and CDR2 is YFSETQ in the germline V gene. Trimming took 3 bases from V and 4 from J; bases not matched to a gene: 10. The CDR3 has 16 amino acids. In DNA form, the CDR3 reads TGCGCCAGCAGCTCAACGGGACAGATGAATAATCAGCCCCAGCATTTT. It translates to CASSSTGQMNNQPQHF.

The chain recombines TRBV5-1 with TRBJ1-1, with TRBD1 matching 7 bases. Germline-derived CDR1 and CDR2 are SGHRS and YFSETQ. J was trimmed by 7 bases and V by 2 bases; bases with no gene match: 5. The CDR3 has 13 amino acids. The CDR3 reads CASSFTGVDEAFF. As DNA, the CDR3 is TGCGCCAGCAGCTTTACAGGGGTGGATGAAGCTTTCTTT.

The chain combines TRBV5-1 with TRBJ1-1, with 11 bases lining up with TRBD1. V lost 2 bases to trimming and J lost 4 bases; unmatched junction nucleotides: 19. The V gene's germline CDR1 is SGHRS and CDR2 YFSETQ. This CDR3 is built from 20 residues. DNA of the CDR3: TGCGCCAGCAGCTTACGCCCACCCGGACAGGGGGCCCCACGGACCACTGAAGCTTTCTTT. Translating gives CASSLRPPGQGAPRTTEAFF.

The rearrangement links TRBV4-1 to TRBJ2-2; D not certain. Trimming shortened V by 0 bases and J by 9 bases, and 5 bases separated the two germline ends. Germline V gives CDR1 MGHRA, CDR2 YSYEKL. This CDR3 is 12 amino acids long. CDR3 coding DNA: TGCGCCAGCAGCCAAGATGGGCGGGAGCTGTTTTTT. Residues: CASSQDGRELFF.

The genes are TRBV11-2 and TRBJ2-2; tentatively, D is TRBD2 (5 bases). CDR1 and CDR2 (germline): SGHAT, FQNNGV. The CDR3 spans 16 residues. The V end was cut by 5 bases, the J end by 7 bases, with 20 bases between. The CDR3: CASSLRSRGFSGELFF. The CDR3 coding sequence is TGTGCCAGCAGCCTCAGGAGTCGGGGATTCAGCGGGGAGCTGTTTTTT.

J is TRBJ1-5 and V is TRBV6-5, with a weak D call TRBD1 (6 bases). This CDR3 is built from 15 residues. Germline-derived CDR1 and CDR2 are MNHEY and SVGAGI. V was shortened by 0 bases and J by 0 bases, with 6 bases between the two germline ends. In DNA, the CDR3 is TGTGCCAGCAGTTACTCGGGGGCTAGCAATCAGCCCCAGCATTTT. Translating gives CASSYSGASNQPQHF.

V is TRBV7-9 and J is TRBJ2-7; 8 nucleotides line up with TRBD1. Germline trimming cut 2 bases from V and 0 bases from J; bases unmatched to any gene: 6. The CDR3 length is 16 residues. Germline CDR1 is SEHNR and CDR2 is FQNEAQ (reference sequence). CDR3 residues: CASSLLGQGSSYEQYV. The DNA of the CDR3 is TGTGCCAGCAGCTTACTCGGACAGGGTAGCTCCTACGAGCAGTACGTC.

This chain connects TRBV9 to TRBJ2-5; D perhaps matches TRBD1 (6 bases). CDR3 length: 14 residues. Germline lookup yields CDR1 SGDLS and CDR2 YYNGEE. Deletions cut 4 bases from V and 1 base from J, with 11 bases between. The CDR3 DNA follows: TGTGCCAGCAGCTCCCAGGGGTCCCAAGAGACCCAGTACTTC. Translating it yields CASSSQGSQETQYF. The whole variable domain, filled in from reference TRBV9 and TRBJ2-5, reads DSGVTQTPKHLITATGQRVTLRCSPRSGDLSVYWYQQSLDQGLQFLIQYYNGEERAKGNILERFSAQQFPDLHSELNLSSLELGDSALYFCASSSQGSQETQYFGPGTRLLVL.

This chain connects TRBV18 to TRBJ2-5, with D possibly being TRBD2 (6 bases). The germline V gene encodes CDR1 KGHSH and CDR2 LQKENI. This CDR3 comprises 17 residues. Trimming left V 2 bases short and J 5 bases short, with 21 bases between. The CDR3 here is CASSPRRDPPGAETQYF. CDR3 DNA sequence: TGTGCCAGCTCACCAAGGAGGGACCCTCCTGGGGCTGAGACCCAGTACTTC.

This clone has a single count. This chain connects TRBV30 to TRBJ2-7; D possibly corresponds to TRBD1 (6 bases). V lost 3 bases and J 5 bases, leaving 11 bases between the germline ends. Germline V lookup: CDR1 GTSNPN, CDR2 SVGIG (reference sequence). The CDR3 runs to 12 residues. CDR3 sequence reads: CAWSRDTHEQYF. For the CDR3, the DNA is TGTGCCTGGAGCCGGGACACCCACGAGCAGTACTTC.

The chain combines TRBV27 with TRBJ2-7; TRBD1 matches 9 bases. The length of the CDR3 is 15 residues. The V segment lost 0 bases and the J segment 2 bases; nucleotides outside the gene matches: 2. The germline V gene has CDR1 MNHEY and CDR2 SMNVEV (reference sequence). This chain's CDR3 is CASSLSWDRAYEQYF. DNA for the CDR3: TGTGCCAGCAGTTTATCGTGGGACAGGGCCTACGAGCAGTACTTC.

This clone was detected a few times. The J gene is TRBJ1-2, the V gene TRBV7-2; TRBD1 aligns across 9 bases. The CDR3 sequence is 18 residues long. In germline, CDR1 is SGHTA, CDR2 FQGNSA. The ends lost 3 bases at V and 4 bases at J; junction bases unmatched: 15. The CDR3 spells CASSFPWGQGTEGYGYTF. The CDR3 nucleotides read TGTGCCAGCAGCTTCCCCTGGGGACAGGGAACTGAAGGCTATGGCTACACCTTC.

Note on this clone: The same CDR3 arises from other DNA sequences in this sample as well. V is TRBV6-1 and J is TRBJ2-7, with 7 bases identical to TRBD1. The V gene's germline CDR1 is MNHNS and CDR2 SASEGT. This CDR3 contains 15 residues. This CDR3 is CASSEVGTASYEQYV. In nucleotides, the CDR3 is TGTGCCAGCAGCGAAGTGGGGACAGCCTCCTACGAGCAGTACGTC.

In its sample, this clone was seen once. The chain employs TRBV19 and TRBJ2-5; 15 positions match TRBD2. Germline-derived CDR1 and CDR2 are LNHDA and SQIVND (reference sequence). The J segment lost 2 bases and the V segment lost 3 bases, leaving 4 bases of the junction unmatched. CDR3 length: 17 residues. The chain's CDR3 is CASSIGTSGGPQETQYF. Written as DNA, the CDR3 is TGTGCCAGTAGTATCGGGACTAGCGGGGGGCCACAAGAGACCCAGTACTTC.

This chain links TRBV6-2 or TRBV6-3 with TRBJ1-1; D is ambiguous. The CDR3 length is 15 residues. The V and J ends lost 5 bases and 0 bases respectively, with 13 bases between them. CDR1 is MNHEY and CDR2 is SVGEGT in the germline V gene. The CDR3 DNA reads TGTGCCAGCAGTCAGATACCCATTATGAACACTGAAGCTTTCTTT. It encodes CASSQIPIMNTEAFF.

The chain links TRBV5-1 to TRBJ2-1; 8 nucleotides align to TRBD1. This CDR3 spans 16 amino acids. With V trimmed by 2 bases and J by 0 bases, 4 bases remained unmatched. CDR1 and CDR2 (germline): SGHRS, YFSETQ. In nucleotides, the CDR3 is TGCGCCAGCAGCTTTGGACAGGGTTTCTCCTACAATGAGCAGTTCTTC. It specifies CASSFGQGFSYNEQFF.